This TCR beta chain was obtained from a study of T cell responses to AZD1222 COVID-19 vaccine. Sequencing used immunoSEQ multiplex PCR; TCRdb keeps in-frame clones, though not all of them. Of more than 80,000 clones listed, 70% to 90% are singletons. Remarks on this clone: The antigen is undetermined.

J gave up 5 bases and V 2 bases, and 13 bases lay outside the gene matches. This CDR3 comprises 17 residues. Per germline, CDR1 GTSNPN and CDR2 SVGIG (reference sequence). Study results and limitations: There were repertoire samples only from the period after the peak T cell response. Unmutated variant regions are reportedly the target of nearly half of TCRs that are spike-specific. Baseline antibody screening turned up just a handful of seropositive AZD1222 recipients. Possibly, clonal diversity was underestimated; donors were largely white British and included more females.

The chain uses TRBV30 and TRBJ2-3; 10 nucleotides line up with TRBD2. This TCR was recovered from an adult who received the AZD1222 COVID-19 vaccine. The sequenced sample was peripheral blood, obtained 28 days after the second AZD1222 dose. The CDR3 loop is CAWSWGSGGTNLDTQYF. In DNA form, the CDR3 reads TGTGCCTGGAGTTGGGGTAGCGGGGGGACCAATCTAGATACGCAGTATTTT. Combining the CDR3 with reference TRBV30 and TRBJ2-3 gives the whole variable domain SQTIHQWPATLVQPVGSPLSLECTVEGTSNPNLYWYRQAAGRGLQLLFYSVGIGQISSEVPQNLSASRPQDRQFILSSKKLLLSDSGFYLCAWSWGSGGTNLDTQYFGPGTRLTVL.